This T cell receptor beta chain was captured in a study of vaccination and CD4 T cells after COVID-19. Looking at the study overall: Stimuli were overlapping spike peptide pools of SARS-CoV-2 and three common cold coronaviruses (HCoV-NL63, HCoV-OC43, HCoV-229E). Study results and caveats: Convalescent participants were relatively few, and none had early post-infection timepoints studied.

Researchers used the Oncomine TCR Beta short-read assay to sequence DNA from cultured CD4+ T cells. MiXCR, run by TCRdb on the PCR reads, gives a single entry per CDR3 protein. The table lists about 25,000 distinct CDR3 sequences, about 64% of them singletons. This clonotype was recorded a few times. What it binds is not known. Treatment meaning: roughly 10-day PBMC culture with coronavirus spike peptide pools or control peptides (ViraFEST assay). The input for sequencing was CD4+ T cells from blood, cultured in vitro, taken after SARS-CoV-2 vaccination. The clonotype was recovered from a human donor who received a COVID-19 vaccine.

The CDR3 DNA reads TGTGCCAGCAGCTTAAACAGGGGCGAGAACACTGAAGCTTTCTTT. It encodes CASSLNRGENTEAFF. V usage is TRBV7-3 and J usage is TRBJ1-1; TRBD1 matches at 7 bases. The germline V gene has CDR1 SGHTA and CDR2 FQGTGA. This CDR3 has 15 residues. The ends lost 1 base at V and 1 base at J; junction bases unmatched: 3.